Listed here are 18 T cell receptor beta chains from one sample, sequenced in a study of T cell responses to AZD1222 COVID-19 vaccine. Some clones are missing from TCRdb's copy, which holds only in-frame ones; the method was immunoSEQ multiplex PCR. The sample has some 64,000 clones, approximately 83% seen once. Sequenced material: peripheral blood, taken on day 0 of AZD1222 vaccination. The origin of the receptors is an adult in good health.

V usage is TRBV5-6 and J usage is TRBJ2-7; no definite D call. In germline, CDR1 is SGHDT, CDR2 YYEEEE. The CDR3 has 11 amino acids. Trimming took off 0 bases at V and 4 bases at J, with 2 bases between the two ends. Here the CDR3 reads CASSLGYEQYF. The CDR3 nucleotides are TGTGCCAGCAGCTTGGGGTACGAGCAGTACTTC.

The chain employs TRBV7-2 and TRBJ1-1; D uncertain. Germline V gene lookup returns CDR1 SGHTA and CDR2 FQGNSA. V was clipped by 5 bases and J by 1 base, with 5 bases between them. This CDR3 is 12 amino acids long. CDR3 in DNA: TGTGCCAGCAGCACCGGGAACACTGAAGCTTTCTTT. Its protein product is CASSTGNTEAFF. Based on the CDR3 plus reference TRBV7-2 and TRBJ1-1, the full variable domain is GAGVSQSPSNKVTEKGKDVELRCDPISGHTALYWYRQSLGQGLEFLIYFQGNSAPDKSGLPSDRFSAERTGGSVSTLTIQRTQQEDSAVYLCASSTGNTEAFFGQGTRLTVV.

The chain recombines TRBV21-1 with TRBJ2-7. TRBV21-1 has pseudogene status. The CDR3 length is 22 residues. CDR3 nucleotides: TGTGCCAGCAGCAATAACGGATGGGACCCGGATGGATGGGGCGCCTTCTCCTACGAGCAGTACTTC. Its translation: CASSNNGWDPDGWGAFSYEQYF.

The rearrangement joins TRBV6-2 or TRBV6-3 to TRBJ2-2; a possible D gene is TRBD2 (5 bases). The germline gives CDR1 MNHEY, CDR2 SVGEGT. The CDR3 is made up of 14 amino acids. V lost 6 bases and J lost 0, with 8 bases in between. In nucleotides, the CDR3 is TGTGCCAGCAGCCTACTAGCGAACACCGGGGAGCTGTTTTTT. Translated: CASSLLANTGELFF.

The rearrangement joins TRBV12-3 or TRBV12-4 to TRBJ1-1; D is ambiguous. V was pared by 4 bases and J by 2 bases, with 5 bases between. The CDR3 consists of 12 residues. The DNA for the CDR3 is TGTGCCAGCAGTTGGGGAAACACTGAAGCTTTCTTT. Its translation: CASSWGNTEAFF.

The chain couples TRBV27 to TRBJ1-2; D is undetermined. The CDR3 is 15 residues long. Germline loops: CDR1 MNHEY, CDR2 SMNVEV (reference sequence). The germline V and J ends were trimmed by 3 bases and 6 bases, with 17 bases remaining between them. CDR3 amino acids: CASSFGSFPRDGYTF. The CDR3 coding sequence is TGTGCCAGCAGTTTCGGGAGTTTCCCTCGGGATGGCTACACCTTC.

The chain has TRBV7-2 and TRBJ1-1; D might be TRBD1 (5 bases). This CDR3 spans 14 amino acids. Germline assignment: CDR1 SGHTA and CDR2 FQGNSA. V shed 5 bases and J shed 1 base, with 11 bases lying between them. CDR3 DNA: TGTGCCAGCAGCCCAGGACACCAGAACACTGAAGCTTTCTTT. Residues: CASSPGHQNTEAFF. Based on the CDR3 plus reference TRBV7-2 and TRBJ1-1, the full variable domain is GAGVSQSPSNKVTEKGKDVELRCDPISGHTALYWYRQSLGQGLEFLIYFQGNSAPDKSGLPSDRFSAERTGGSVSTLTIQRTQQEDSAVYLCASSPGHQNTEAFFGQGTRLTVV.

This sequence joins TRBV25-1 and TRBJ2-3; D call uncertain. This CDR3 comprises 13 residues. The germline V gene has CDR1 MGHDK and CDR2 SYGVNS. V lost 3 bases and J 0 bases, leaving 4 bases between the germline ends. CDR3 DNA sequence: TGTGCCAGCAGTGACCCTAGCACAGATACGCAGTATTTT. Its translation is CASSDPSTDTQYF.

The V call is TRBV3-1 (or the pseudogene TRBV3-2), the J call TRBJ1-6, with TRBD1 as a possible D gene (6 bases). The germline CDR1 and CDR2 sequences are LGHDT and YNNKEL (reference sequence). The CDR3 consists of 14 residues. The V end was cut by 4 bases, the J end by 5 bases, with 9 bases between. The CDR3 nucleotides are TGTGCCAGCAGCCCCGGACAGAATAATTCACCCCTCCACTTT. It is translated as CASSPGQNNSPLHF.

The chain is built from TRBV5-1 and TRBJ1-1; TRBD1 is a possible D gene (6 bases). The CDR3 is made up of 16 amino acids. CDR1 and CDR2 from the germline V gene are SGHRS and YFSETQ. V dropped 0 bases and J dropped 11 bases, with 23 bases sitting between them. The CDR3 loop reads CASSLDIPGAGSTAFF. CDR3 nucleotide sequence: TGCGCCAGCAGCTTGGACATCCCAGGGGCGGGGAGTACTGCTTTCTTT.

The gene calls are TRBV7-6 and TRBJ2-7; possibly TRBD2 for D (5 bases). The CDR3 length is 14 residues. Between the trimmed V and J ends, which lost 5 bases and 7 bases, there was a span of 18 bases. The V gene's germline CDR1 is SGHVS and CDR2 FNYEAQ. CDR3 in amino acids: CASSPGGPLLEQYF. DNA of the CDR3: TGTGCCAGCAGCCCCGGAGGACCCCTTTTAGAGCAGTACTTC.

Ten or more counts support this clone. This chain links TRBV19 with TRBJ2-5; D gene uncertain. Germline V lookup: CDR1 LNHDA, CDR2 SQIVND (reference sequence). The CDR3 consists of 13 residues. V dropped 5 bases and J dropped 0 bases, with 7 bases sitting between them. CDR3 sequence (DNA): TGTGCCAGTAGTCCCGCTTACCAAGAGACCCAGTACTTC. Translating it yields CASSPAYQETQYF.

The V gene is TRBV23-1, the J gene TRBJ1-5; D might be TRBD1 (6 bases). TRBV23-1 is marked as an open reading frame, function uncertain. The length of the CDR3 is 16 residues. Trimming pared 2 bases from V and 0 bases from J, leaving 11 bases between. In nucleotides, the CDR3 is TGCGCCAGCAGTCAAGACAGGCCTTATAGCAATCAGCCCCAGCATTTT. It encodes CASSQDRPYSNQPQHF.

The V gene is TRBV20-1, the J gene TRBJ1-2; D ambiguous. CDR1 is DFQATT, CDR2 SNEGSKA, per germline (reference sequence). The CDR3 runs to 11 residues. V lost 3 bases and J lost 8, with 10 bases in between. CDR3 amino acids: CSASAGWGYTF. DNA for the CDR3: TGCAGTGCTAGTGCTGGGTGGGGCTACACCTTC.

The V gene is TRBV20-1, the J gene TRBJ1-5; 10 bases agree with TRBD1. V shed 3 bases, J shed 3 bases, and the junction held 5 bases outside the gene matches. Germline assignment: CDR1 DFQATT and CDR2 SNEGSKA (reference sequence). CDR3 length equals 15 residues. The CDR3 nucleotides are TGCAGTGCTAGTGGGGGACAGGGGAACAATCAGCCCCAGCATTTT. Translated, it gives CSASGGQGNNQPQHF.

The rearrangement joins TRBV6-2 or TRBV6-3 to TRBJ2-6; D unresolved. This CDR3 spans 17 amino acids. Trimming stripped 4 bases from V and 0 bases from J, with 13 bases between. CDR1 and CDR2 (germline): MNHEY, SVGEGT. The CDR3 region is CASSFYALSSGANVLTF. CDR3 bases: TGTGCCAGCAGTTTCTATGCCTTAAGCTCTGGGGCCAACGTCCTGACTTTC.

The chain's CDR3 is CASSVVGQPNTGELFF. The CDR3 DNA follows: TGTGCCAGCAGCGTAGTGGGGCAGCCGAACACCGGGGAGCTGTTTTTT. The chain joins TRBV9 to TRBJ2-2; possible D gene TRBD1, 5 bases. There are 16 residues in the CDR3. The V and J ends lost 0 bases and 0 bases respectively, with 9 bases between them. Germline V gene data show CDR1 as SGDLS and CDR2 as YYNGEE.

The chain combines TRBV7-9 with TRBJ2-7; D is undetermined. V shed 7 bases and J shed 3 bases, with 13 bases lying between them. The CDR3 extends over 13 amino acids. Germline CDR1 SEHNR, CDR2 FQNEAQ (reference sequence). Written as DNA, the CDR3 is TGTGCCAGCACCCGGGCAGAGATCTACGAGCAGTACTTC. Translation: CASTRAEIYEQYF.